This TCR beta chain was obtained from a study of T-cell reconstitution after alpha-beta-depleted transplantation in children. Study conclusions and caveats: Some patients' high day-60 TCRbeta diversity was traced to surviving recipient T cells and thymic progenitors. Reportedly, alpha-beta T cells present about two months post-transplant originated from several hundred expanded clones of graft origin. T-cell counts and diversity at one year following transplant were attributed mainly to newly produced T cells.

This CDR3 has 16 amino acids. Germline V gene lookup returns CDR1 WNHNN and CDR2 SYGVQD (reference sequence). The V end was cut by 4 bases, the J end by 3 bases, with 19 bases between. Unique molecular identifiers were used in preparing the TCRbeta library. MiXCR, applied by TCRdb to the PCR reads, yields one record per CDR3 protein. The table has about 250,000 distinct CDR3 sequences, 20% to 30% seen once. Concerning this clonotype: Its antigen is not identified.

The sequencing used PBMCs, mostly from graft donor cells, collected 360 days after TCRalphabeta/CD19-depleted stem cell transplant. The V call is TRBV10-1, the J call TRBJ2-7, with D perhaps TRBD1 (6 bases). The sequence derives from a female patient aged 2-9 years who had a stem cell transplant for congenital amegakaryocytic thrombocytopenia, so the T cells may come from the graft donor. CDR3 nucleotides: TGCGCCAGCAGTGCCGGGACACCCTGGTTTGGCTACGAGCAGTACTTC. Encoded protein: CASSAGTPWFGYEQYF.